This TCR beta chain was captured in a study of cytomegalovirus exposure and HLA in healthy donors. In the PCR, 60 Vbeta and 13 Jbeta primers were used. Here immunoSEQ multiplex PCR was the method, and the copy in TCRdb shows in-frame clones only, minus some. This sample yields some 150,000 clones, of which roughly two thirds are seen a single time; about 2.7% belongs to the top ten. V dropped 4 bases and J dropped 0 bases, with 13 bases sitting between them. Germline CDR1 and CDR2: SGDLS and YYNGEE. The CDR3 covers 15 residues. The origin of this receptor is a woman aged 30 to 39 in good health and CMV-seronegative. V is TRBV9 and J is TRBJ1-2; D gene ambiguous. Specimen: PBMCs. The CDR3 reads CASSPRASTNYGYTF. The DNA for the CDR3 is TGTGCCAGCAGCCCCCGTGCGTCTACTAACTATGGCTACACCTTC. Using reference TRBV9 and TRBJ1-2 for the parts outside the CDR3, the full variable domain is DSGVTQTPKHLITATGQRVTLRCSPRSGDLSVYWYQQSLDQGLQFLIQYYNGEERAKGNILERFSAQQFPDLHSELNLSSLELGDSALYFCASSPRASTNYGYTFGSGTRLTVV.